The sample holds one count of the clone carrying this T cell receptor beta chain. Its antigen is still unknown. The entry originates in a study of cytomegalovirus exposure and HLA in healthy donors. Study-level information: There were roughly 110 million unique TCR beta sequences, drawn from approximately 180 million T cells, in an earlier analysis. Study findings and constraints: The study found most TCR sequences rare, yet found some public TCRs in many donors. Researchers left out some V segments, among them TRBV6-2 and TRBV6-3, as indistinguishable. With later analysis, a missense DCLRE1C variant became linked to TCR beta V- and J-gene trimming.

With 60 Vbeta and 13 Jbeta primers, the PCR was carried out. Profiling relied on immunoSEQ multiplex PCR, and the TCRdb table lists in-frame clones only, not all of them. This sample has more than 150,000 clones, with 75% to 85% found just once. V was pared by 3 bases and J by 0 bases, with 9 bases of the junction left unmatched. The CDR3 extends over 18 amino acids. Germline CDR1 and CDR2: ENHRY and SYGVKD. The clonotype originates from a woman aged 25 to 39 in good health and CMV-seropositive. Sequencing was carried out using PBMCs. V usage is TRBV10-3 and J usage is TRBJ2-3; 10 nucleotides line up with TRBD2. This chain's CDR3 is CAISDPAGGQASTDTQYF. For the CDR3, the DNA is TGTGCCATCAGTGATCCAGCGGGGGGGCAAGCTAGCACAGATACGCAGTATTTT.